Listed below are T cell receptor beta chains from one sample, sequenced in a study of tumor-infiltrating lymphocytes in primary liver carcinoma. TCRdb re-analysed the multiplex PCR reads in MiXCR, keeping a single row per CDR3 protein. The profile shows some 100,000 distinct CDR3 sequences, 55% to 80% of them singletons. The specimen sequenced was liver tumor tissue from sampling region 2. The receptors originated from a woman in her fifties or sixties with primary liver carcinoma and hepatitis B virus infection. Each CDR3 is given with its conserved first and last residue. A D gene is named only where the DNA matches it firmly. For some rows the clone size is stated as once, few or many, or as a class when expanded; others skip it.

cdr3_nt cdr3_aa d_call clone_size j_call v_call
TGCAGTGCTCGTGACGGGGGGGTAATTGACACCATATATTTT CSARDGGVIDTIYF - few TRBJ1-3 TRBV20-1
TGTGCCAGCAGCTTGGCCGTACTAGCGGGAAGTTTCTACAATGAGCAGTTCTTC CASSLAVLAGSFYNEQFF TRBD2 many TRBJ2-1 TRBV5-6
TGTGCCAGTAGCTCACGCCCGGACAGGGGAGCTTACTCTGGAAACACCTTATATTTT CASSSRPDRGAYSGNTLYF TRBD1 - TRBJ1-3 TRBV11-2
TGTGCCAGCAGCCCGGGACAGGTCACGTCCCAGTACTTC CASSPGQVTSQYF TRBD1 few TRBJ2-5 TRBV7-9
TGTGCCAGCAGAACAACGGAGACCCAGTACTTC CASRTTETQYF - many TRBJ2-5 TRBV6-5
TGTGCCAACAGCTTAGCAATGGGGAGTAGGAGTACAGATACGCAGTATTTT CANSLAMGSRSTDTQYF - - TRBJ2-3 TRBV11-2
TGCAGCGTTGAATCGGCAGGGTCCGACAATGAGCAGTTCTTC CSVESAGSDNEQFF - - TRBJ2-1 TRBV29-1
TGTGTCAGCAGCTTAGATCCAGGCCATACGCCCGAGCAGTACTTC CVSSLDPGHTPEQYF - once TRBJ2-7 TRBV11-2
TGTGCCAGTCAGACAGGGGGTAGTAGCACTGAAGCTTTCTTT CASQTGGSSTEAFF TRBD1 - TRBJ1-1 TRBV28
TGCAGCGTTGACGGTGGAGACACAGAAACGCAGTATTTT CSVDGGDTETQYF - few TRBJ2-3 TRBV29-1
TGTGCCAGCAGGACGAACCGGGGGGGACTAGCGGGTAATGAGCAGTTCTTC CASRTNRGGLAGNEQFF TRBD2 few TRBJ2-1 TRBV7-8
TGTGTCAGCAGTTTCAGGACAGGGGGGAACACTGAAGATTTCTTT CVSSFRTGGNTEDFF TRBD1 - TRBJ1-1 TRBV12-3/TRBV12-4
TGTGCCAGCATCCCGGGCATCCTGTACAATGAGCAGTTCTTC CASIPGILYNEQFF - few TRBJ2-1 TRBV28
TGCAGCGTTGAGCCCAACGGGAGTTTGGATGAGCAGTTCTTC CSVEPNGSLDEQFF - - TRBJ2-1 TRBV29-1
TGTGCCAGCAGCTCGGGCGGTGATAGCGGGAGGGACAATGAGCAGTTCTTC CASSSGGDSGRDNEQFF TRBD2 many TRBJ2-1 TRBV5-5
TGCGCCGGCAGTTTGGGCACAGATACGCAGTATTTT CAGSLGTDTQYF - - TRBJ2-3 TRBV6-6
TGTGCCAGCATTAGGGACACGGGCGAAGAGCAGTTCTTC CASIRDTGEEQFF - once TRBJ2-1 TRBV2
TGCAGTTTTTACAACGGGACTGGGAGCACAGATACGCAGTATTTT CSFYNGTGSTDTQYF - - TRBJ2-3 TRBV29-1
TGTGCCAGCAGGTCCGGGGCCCACAATGAGCAGTTCTTC CASRSGAHNEQFF - - TRBJ2-1 TRBV5-1
TGTGCCAGCAGCCAGACAGGAAGGTCTTACATTCAGTACTTC CASSQTGRSYIQYF - medium-sized TRBJ2-4 TRBV11-2
TGCGCCAGTAGCATCAATAGCGTGAGGGGTTATACGCAGTATTTT CASSINSVRGYTQYF - - TRBJ2-3 TRBV5-1
TGCGCCAGCAGCCCGTCGACAGGGTTTACCAGGGAGCTGTTTTTT CASSPSTGFTRELFF TRBD1 - TRBJ2-2 TRBV5-5
TGTGCCAGCAGTCCAAAAGCGGGAGTGGTTTGCAATGAGCAGTTCTTC CASSPKAGVVCNEQFF TRBD2 - TRBJ2-1 TRBV28
TGTGACAGCAGATACACAGATACACGGTATTTT CDSRYTDTRYF - - TRBJ2-3 TRBV11-3
TGTGACAGCAGTCTAAAGACAGGTGGCTTAAGAGTAGCCAAAAACATTCAGTACTTC CDSSLKTGGLRVAKNIQYF - - TRBJ2-4 TRBV6-6
TGCAGCGTTCGCAAGGGCGGACCAACTAATGAAAAACTGTTTTTT CSVRKGGPTNEKLFF - many TRBJ1-4 TRBV29-1
TGTGCCAGCAGTTTATACGGTCTCGGGGAGGCTGGGGCAAACGTACTGACTTTC CASSLYGLGEAGANVLTF - - TRBJ2-6 TRBV12-3/TRBV12-4
TGTGCCAGCAGCCAGGCGTCCGGGACTAGCCCCACAGATACGCAGTATTTT CASSQASGTSPTDTQYF TRBD2 many TRBJ2-3 TRBV4-2
TGTGTCAGCAGCCGGACAGATCAGCCCCAGCATTTT CVSSRTDQPQHF - - TRBJ1-5 TRBV12-3/TRBV12-4
TGTGCCTGGGGACAGGGAGAGACCCAGTACTTC CAWGQGETQYF TRBD1 many TRBJ2-5 TRBV30
TGTGTCAGCTCGTCGACCACCTACGAGCAGTACTTC CVSSSTTYEQYF - - TRBJ2-7 TRBV18
TGTGCCAGCAGCTTAGGAGGGGGGAACACTGAAGCTTTCTTT CASSLGGGNTEAFF - few TRBJ1-1 TRBV7-6
TGTGCCAGCAGCTTGGGGCTAGCAAAGTGGATGACTAGCACAGATACGCAGTATTTT CASSLGLAKWMTSTDTQYF - - TRBJ2-3 TRBV5-4
TGTGCCCGACTCCCACCTTGCCTAGCCAAAAACATTCGGTACTTC CARLPPCLAKNIRYF - - TRBJ2-4 TRBV6-5
TGTGCTAGCAATTACTCGTATGGGGGACTCACTGAAGCTTTCTTT CASNYSYGGLTEAFF - once TRBJ1-1 TRBV6-5
TGTGCCAGCAGTCCCCCCGGATATGGCTACACCTTC CASSPPGYGYTF - few TRBJ1-2 TRBV28
TGTGCCAGCATAAACACACCGGGACATGGTAGTCGCAATGAGCAGTTCTTC CASINTPGHGSRNEQFF - - TRBJ2-1 TRBV5-4
TGCGCCAGCTGCCCAAGAGGGGGACAGGTAGTCTCTTGGGCCAACGTCCTGACTTTC CASCPRGGQVVSWANVLTF TRBD1 - TRBJ2-6 TRBV4-1
TGTGCCAGCGGGGACAGATCCTACAATGAGCAGTTCTTC CASGDRSYNEQFF TRBD1 many TRBJ2-1 TRBV28
TGTGCCAGCAGCCGGGAGGGGGATTACACTGAAGCTTTCTTT CASSREGDYTEAFF - medium-sized TRBJ1-1 TRBV11-3
TGCGCCAGCAGTGCAGGGGACATGAACCATGGCTACACCTTC CASSAGDMNHGYTF - - TRBJ1-2 TRBV5-1
TGTGCCGGCAGCTTCGGACTAGCTAACAATGAGCAGTTCTTT CAGSFGLANNEQFF TRBD2 - TRBJ2-1 TRBV11-2
TGTGTCAGCAGTTTCCTAAGCAGGAGGGCCCTCGATGAGCAGTTCTTC CVSSFLSRRALDEQFF - - TRBJ2-1 TRBV28
TGTGTCAGCAGCTTGGTCAGGGGGAACGAGCAGTGCTTC CVSSLVRGNEQCF TRBD1 - TRBJ2-7 TRBV5-6
TGCAGTGCTAGAGGGACAGCCTATAGCAATCAGCCCCAGCATTTT CSARGTAYSNQPQHF - few TRBJ1-5 TRBV20-1
TGTGCCAGCAGTAAGGGGGACTTAGGCACTTACGAGCAGTACTTC CASSKGDLGTYEQYF - many TRBJ2-7 TRBV6-1
TGTGCCAACAGTGAACTGGGGGCGCAGACCAAAAACATTCAGTACTTC CANSELGAQTKNIQYF - - TRBJ2-4 TRBV6-1
TGTGCCTGGAGTGGGGGACTAGAGGAGACCCAGTACTTC CAWSGGLEETQYF TRBD2 many TRBJ2-5 TRBV30
TGTGCCATCAGTGAATCCCGAATCCGGGGTGGCACAGATACGCAGTATTTT CAISESRIRGGTDTQYF - - TRBJ2-3 TRBV10-3